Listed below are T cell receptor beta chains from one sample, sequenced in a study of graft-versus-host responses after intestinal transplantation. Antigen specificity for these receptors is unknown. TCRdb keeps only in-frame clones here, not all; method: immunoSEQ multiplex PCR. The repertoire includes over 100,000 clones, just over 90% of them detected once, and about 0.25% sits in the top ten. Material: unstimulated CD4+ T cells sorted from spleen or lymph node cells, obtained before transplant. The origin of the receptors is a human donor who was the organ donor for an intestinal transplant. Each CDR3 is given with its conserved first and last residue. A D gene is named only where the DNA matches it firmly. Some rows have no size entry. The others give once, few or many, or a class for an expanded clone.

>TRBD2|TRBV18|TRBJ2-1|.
CASSPRLADYSYNEQFF
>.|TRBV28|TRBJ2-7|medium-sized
CASSSPGRNYEQYF
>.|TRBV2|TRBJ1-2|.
CASSEKQGPYGYTF
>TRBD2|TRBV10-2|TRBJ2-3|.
CASRKREGPSTDTQYF
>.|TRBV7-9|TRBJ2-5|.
CASSLTVQETQYF
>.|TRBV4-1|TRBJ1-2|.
CASSQMRGTPGGYTF
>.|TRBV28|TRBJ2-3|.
CASSFTDTQYF
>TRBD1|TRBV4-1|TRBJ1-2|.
CASSPGQLIYGYTF
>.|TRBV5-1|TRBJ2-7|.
CASSLEARSEQYF
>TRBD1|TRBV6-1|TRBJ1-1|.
CASRETGEEAFF
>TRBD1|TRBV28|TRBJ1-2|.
CASSFLPARGRGYTF
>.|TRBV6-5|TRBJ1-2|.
CASRGDDYGYTF
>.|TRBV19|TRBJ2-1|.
CASSFRLGFEQFF
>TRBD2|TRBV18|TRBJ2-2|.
CASSPRLLAGAGELFF
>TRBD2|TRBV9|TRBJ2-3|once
CASSVVSGVDTQYF
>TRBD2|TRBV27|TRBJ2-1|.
CASNPLAGGLRAYNEQFF
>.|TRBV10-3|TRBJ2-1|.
CAIARNNNEQFF
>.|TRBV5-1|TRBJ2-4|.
CASSLGIAKNIQYF
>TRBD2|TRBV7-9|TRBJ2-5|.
CASSLLTSGYQETQYF
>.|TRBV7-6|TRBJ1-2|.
CASSPDPGRTGGCTF
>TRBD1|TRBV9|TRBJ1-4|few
CASSVGDRNEKLFF
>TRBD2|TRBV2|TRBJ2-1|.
CASSVRLAGAHSEQFF
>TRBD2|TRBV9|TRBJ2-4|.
CASSVEATGTRRIQYF
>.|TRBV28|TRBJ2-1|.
CASSLIGNNNEQFF
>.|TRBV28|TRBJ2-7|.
CASSSSRDSYEQYF
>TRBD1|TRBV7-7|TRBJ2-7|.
CASSLDRGHEQYF
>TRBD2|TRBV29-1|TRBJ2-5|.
CSCRLAGGETQYF
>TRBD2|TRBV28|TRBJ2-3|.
CASSTSGRTDTQYF
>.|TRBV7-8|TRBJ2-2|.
CASTIKRQPHPGELFF
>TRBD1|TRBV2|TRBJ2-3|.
CASREWTGDGDTQYF
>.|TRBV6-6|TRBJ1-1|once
CASRFNTDEAFF
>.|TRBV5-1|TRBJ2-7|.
CASSNRGYEQYF
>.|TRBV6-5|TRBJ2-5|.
CASSYSISKTQYF
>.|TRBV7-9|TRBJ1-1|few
CASSPTGLSVTEAFF
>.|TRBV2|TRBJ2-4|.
CASRYNQGSGIQYF
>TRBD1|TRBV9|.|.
CASSVLGQGYEQYF
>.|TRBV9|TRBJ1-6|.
CARSPGGDYNSPLHF
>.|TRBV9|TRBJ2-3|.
CASSVGISAPDTQYF
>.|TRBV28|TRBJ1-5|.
CASSPYGRGLGNQPQHF
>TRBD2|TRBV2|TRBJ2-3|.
CATLRTSDGTDTQYF
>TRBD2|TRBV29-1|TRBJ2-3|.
CSSSGSASTDTQYF
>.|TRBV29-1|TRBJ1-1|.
CSVDRGRNTEAFF
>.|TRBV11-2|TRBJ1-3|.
CASSLGSGNTIYF
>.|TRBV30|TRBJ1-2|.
CAWSVLRRDYGYTF
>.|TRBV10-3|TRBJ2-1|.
CAIRGEGRERENEQFF
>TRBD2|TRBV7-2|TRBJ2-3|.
CASSPGTRTSGGTDTQYF
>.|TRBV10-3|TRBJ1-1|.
CAISEAGGLAFF
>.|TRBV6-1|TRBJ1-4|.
CASSGYSPNEKLFF
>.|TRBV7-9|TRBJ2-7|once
CASSPLQGYEQYF
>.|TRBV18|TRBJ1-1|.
CASSGEDPNTEAFF
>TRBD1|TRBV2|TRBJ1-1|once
CASRGTGLATEAFF